The T cell receptor beta chain described here comes from a study of cytomegalovirus exposure and HLA in healthy donors. General study results and limits: Most TCRs appeared rarely, but some public TCRs recurred in many donors. One later analysis, an examination of the 90 to 150 validation repertoires, found that first-cohort TCR clusters tended to co-occur in them. Overall, roughly 160 TCR beta chains were annotated as cytomegalovirus-associated.

As to this clone: What it recognizes is unknown.

Repertoires were generated with immunoSEQ multiplex PCR, while TCRdb's copy carries only in-frame clones and drops some. The repertoire holds about 220,000 clones, almost 90% seen once, with about 3% in the top ten. The CDR3 covers 12 residues. V dropped 5 bases and J dropped 4; count of bases not matched to a gene: 0. Germline-derived CDR1 and CDR2 are GTSNPN and SVGIG (reference sequence). The gene calls are TRBV30 and TRBJ1-1; 11 nucleotides align to TRBD1. This TCR was sampled from a woman under 30 in good health and CMV-seronegative. The material sequenced was PBMCs. CDR3 nucleotide sequence: TGTGCCTGGGGACAGGGGGCCACTGAAGCTTTCTTT. Protein product: CAWGQGATEAFF.